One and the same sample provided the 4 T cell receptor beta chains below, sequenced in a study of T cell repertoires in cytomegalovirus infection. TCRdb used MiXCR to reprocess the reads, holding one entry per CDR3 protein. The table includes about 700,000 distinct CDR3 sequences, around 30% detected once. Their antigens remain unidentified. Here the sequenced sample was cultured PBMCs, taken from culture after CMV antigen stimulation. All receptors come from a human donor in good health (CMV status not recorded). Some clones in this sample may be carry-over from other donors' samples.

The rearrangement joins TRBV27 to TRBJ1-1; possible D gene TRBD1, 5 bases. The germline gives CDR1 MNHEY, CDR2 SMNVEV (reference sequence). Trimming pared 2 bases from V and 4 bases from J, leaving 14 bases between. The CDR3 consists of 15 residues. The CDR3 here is CASSLRYEGITEAFF. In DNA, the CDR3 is TGTGCCAGCAGTTTAAGATACGAGGGGATCACTGAAGCTTTCTTT.

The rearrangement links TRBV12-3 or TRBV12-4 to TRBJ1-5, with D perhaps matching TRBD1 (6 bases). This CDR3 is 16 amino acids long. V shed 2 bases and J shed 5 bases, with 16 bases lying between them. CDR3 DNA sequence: TGTGCCAGCAGTTTAAAGGGCGTTGGGGGCTATCAGCCCCAGCATTTT. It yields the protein CASSLKGVGGYQPQHF.

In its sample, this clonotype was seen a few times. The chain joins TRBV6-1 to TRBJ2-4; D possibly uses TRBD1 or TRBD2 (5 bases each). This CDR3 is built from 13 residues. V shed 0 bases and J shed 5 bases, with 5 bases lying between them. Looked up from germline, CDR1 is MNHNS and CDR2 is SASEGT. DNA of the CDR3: TGTGCCAGCAGTGAAGCGGGACAAAACATTCAGTACTTC. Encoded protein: CASSEAGQNIQYF.

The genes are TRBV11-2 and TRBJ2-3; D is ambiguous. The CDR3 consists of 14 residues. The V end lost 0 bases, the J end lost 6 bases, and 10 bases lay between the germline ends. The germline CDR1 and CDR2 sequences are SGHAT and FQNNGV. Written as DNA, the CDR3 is TGTGCCAGCAGCTTAGATCCCCACTATGATACGCAGTATTTT. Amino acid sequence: CASSLDPHYDTQYF.